This T cell receptor beta chain was captured by sequencing in a study of OX40 agonist ivuxolimab in advanced cancers. The overall study: Ivuxolimab is an agonistic anti-OX40 (CD134) antibody, and patients were treated with it. Notes on the study in general: Relative to CD4+ cells, CD8+ T cells on average had more expanded clones.

Remarks on this clone: The antigen is unknown.

Clones were sequenced by immunoSEQ multiplex PCR, and TCRdb holds only the in-frame ones, with some missing. The repertoire includes 76,000 or so clones, over 90% of them detected once, and about 6.4% sits in the top ten. V dropped 5 bases and J dropped 7 bases, with 5 bases sitting between them. Germline CDR1 is LNHNV and CDR2 is YYDKDF (reference sequence). The CDR3 covers 11 residues. Baseline, cycle 4 day 1, and cycle 7 day 1 were the blood sampling points. The sequence derives from an adult with an advanced solid tumor such as melanoma, head and neck, liver or kidney cancer. This rearrangement joins TRBV15 to TRBJ2-2; D is undetermined. The sequenced sample was CD4+ or CD8+ T cells sorted from blood, obtained in a trial of the OX40 agonist ivuxolimab. CDR3 amino acids: CATSSGGELFF. The CDR3 DNA is TGTGCCACCAGCTCCGGCGGGGAGCTGTTTTTT.